This TCR beta chain comes out of a study of naive and memory T cell subsets. V shed 5 bases and J shed 5 bases, with 19 bases lying between them. This CDR3 has 16 residues. This clonotype has at least ten counts. The library had UMIs added by 3' ligation of an oligonucleotide to TCR cDNA. Whole-blood samples were roughly 2.3 ml of peripheral blood from healthy adult volunteers. Ligated cDNA underwent four rounds of PCR with nested alpha and beta constant region primers and SP2. TCRdb re-called the UMI-ligation and nested PCR reads with MiXCR, one entry per CDR3 protein. The table has tens of thousands of distinct CDR3 sequences, around 5.3% seen once.

The source is an adult in good health. This chain uses TRBV12-3 or TRBV12-4 with TRBJ2-1; D gene uncertain. Sequenced input: blood. The CDR3 loop reads CASSPTQDSAHNEQFF. Written as DNA, the CDR3 is TGTGCCAGCAGTCCGACCCAAGACTCAGCACACAATGAGCAGTTCTTC.